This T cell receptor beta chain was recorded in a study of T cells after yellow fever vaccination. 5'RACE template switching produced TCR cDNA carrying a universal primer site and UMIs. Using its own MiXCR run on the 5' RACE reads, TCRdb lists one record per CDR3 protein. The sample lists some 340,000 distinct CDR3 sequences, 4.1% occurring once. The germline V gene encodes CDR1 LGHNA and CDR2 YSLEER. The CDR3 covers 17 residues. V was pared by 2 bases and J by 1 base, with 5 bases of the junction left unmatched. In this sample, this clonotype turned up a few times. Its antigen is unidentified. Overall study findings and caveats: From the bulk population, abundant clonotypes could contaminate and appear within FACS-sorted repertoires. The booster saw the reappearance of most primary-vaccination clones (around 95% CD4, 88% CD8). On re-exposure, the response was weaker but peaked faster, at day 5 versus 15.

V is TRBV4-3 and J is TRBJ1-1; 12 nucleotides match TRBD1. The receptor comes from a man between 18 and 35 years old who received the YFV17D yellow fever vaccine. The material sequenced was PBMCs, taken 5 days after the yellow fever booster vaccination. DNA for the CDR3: TGCGCCAGCAGCCAAACGGGACAGGGGGCGAAGAACACTGAAGCTTTCTTT. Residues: CASSQTGQGAKNTEAFF.